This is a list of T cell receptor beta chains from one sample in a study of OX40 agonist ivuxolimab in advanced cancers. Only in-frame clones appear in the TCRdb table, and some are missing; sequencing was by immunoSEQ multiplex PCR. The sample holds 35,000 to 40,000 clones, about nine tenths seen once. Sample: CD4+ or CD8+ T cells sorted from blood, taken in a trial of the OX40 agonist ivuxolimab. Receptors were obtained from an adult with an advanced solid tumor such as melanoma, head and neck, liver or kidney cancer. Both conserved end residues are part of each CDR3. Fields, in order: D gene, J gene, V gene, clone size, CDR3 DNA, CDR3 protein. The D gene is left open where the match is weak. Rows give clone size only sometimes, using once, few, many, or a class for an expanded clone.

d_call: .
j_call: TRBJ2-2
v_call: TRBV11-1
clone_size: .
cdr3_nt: TGTGCCAGCAGCTTACCCGGGGCGAACACCGGGGAGCTGTTTTTT
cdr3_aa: CASSLPGANTGELFF

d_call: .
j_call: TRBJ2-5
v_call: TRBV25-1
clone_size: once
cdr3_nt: TGTGCCAGTTCTACCCCGGGTGTGGTAGGGGAGACCCAGTACTTC
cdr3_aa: CASSTPGVVGETQYF

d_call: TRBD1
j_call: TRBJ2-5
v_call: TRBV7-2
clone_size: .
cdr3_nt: TGTGCCAGCAGCTACCACAGGGGGCCGGAGACCCAGTACTTC
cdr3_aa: CASSYHRGPETQYF

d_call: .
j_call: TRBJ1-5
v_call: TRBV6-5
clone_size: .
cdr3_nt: TGTGCCATCAGTGAGTCGAGACAGCCCCAGCATTTT
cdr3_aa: CAISESRQPQHF

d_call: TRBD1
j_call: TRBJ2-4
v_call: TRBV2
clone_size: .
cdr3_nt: TGTGCCAGCATTTCGGACAGGGGGGGCATTCAGTACTTC
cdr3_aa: CASISDRGGIQYF

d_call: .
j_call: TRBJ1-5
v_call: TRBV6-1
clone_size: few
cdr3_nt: TGTGCCAGCAGTGAAGGGGTTAATCAGCCCCAGCATTTT
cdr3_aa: CASSEGVNQPQHF

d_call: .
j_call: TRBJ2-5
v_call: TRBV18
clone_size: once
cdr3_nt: TGTGCCAGCTCACCATTTGAGGTCAGCCGCCCGGAGACCCAGTACTTC
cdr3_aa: CASSPFEVSRPETQYF

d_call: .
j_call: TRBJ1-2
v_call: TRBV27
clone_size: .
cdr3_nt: TGTGCCAGCAGTTTGAGTTCCTCTAATGGCTACACCTTC
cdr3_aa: CASSLSSSNGYTF

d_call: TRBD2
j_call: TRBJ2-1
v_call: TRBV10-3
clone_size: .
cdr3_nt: TGTGCCATCAGTGAGGCGGGGACTAGCGGAACACCCGCCTACAATGAGCAGTTCTTC
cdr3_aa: CAISEAGTSGTPAYNEQFF

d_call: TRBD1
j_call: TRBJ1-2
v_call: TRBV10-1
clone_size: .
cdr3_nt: TGCGCCAGCAGTGTAGACAGGGACTATGGCTACACCTTC
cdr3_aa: CASSVDRDYGYTF

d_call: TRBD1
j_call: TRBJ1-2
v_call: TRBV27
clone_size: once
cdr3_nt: TGTGCCAGCAGGACCGGACAGGCTGGCTACACCTTC
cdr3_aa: CASRTGQAGYTF

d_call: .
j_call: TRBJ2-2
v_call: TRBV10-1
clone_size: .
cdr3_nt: TGCGCCAGCAGTGAGCTGGCTTATGCGAACACCGGGGAGCTGTTTTTT
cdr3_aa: CASSELAYANTGELFF

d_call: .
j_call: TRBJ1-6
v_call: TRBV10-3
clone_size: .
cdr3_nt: TGTGCCATCAGTGATCCCCGGCCAGACAATTCACCCCTCCACTTT
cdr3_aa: CAISDPRPDNSPLHF

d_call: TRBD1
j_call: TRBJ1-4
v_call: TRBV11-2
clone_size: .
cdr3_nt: TGTGCCAGCAGCTTATTCCCAGGGGGCGGGAGTAATGAAAAACTGTTTTTT
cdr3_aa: CASSLFPGGGSNEKLFF

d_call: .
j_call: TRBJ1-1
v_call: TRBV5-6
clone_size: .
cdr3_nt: TGTGCCAGCAGCGCCCGGGACCCCTATGGAGCTTTCTTT
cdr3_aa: CASSARDPYGAFF

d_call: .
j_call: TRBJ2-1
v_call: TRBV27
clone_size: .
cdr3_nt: TGTGCCAGCAGTTTAAACTACTACAATGAGCAGTTCTTC
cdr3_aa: CASSLNYYNEQFF

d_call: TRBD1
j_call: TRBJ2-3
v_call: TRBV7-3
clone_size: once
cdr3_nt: TGTGCCAGCAGCTTAACGTTTGGGACAGGGGGAAGATCGGGCACAGATACGCAGTATTTT
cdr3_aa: CASSLTFGTGGRSGTDTQYF

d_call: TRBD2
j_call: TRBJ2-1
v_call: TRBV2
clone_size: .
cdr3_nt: TGTGCCAGCAGTTCTAGCGGACTAACAGGCCATGAGCAGTTCTTC
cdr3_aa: CASSSSGLTGHEQFF

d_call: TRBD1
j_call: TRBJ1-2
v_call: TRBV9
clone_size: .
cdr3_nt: TGTGCCAGCAGCGTCGGACAGGGCTATGGCTACACCTTC
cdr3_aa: CASSVGQGYGYTF

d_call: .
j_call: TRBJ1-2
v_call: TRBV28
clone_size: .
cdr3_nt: TGTGCCAGCAGTTCTACAACACGGAGCTATGGCTACACCTTC
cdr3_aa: CASSSTTRSYGYTF

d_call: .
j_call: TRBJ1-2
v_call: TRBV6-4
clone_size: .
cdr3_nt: TGTGCCAGCAGGCTGGATTTTGAGGGCTACACCTTC
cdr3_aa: CASRLDFEGYTF

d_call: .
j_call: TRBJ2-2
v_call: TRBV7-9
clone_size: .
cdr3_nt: TGTGCCAGCAGACCCAGGAGCGACACCGGGGAGCTGTTTTTT
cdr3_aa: CASRPRSDTGELFF

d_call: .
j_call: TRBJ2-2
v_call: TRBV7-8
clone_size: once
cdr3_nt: TGTGCCAGCAGCTTAGCGCGCATCAGGAGTACCGGGGAGCTGTTTTTT
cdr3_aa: CASSLARIRSTGELFF

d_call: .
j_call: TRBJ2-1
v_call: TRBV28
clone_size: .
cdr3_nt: TGTGCCAGCAGTTTATTCGAACAGTTGACTAATGAGCAGTTCTTC
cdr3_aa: CASSLFEQLTNEQFF

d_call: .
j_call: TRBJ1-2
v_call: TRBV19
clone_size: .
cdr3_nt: TGTGCCAGTAGTCCGGACCCCCAGGGGCTCTATGGCTACACCTTC
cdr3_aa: CASSPDPQGLYGYTF

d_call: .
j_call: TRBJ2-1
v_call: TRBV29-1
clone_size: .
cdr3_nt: TGCAGCGTTGAAGGAAGTCTTTGGGAGTACAATGAGCAGTTCTTC
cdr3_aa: CSVEGSLWEYNEQFF

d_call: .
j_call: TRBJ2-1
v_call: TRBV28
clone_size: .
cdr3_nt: TGTGCCAGCAGTCACAACCGACGGGGAGGTTTCCATGAGCAGTTCTTC
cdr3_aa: CASSHNRRGGFHEQFF

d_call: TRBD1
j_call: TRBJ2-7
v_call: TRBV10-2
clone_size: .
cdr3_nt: TGCGCCATCACCTTAGCCCTCCCGGGACAGAGGACCTACGAGCAGTACTTC
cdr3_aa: CAITLALPGQRTYEQYF

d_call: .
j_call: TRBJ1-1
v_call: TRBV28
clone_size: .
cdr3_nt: TGTGCCAGCAGTTTGGGCCCGCGCATGAACACTGAAGCTTTCTTT
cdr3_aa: CASSLGPRMNTEAFF

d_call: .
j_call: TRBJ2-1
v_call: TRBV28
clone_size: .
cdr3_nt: TGTGCCAGCAGTTTTCTTCCAGGCGGGTACAATGAGCAGTTCTTC
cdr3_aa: CASSFLPGGYNEQFF

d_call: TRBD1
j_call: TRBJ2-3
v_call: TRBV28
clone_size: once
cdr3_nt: TGTGCCAGCAGCCAAAGGGGGCGAGTGACAGATACGCAGTATTTT
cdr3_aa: CASSQRGRVTDTQYF

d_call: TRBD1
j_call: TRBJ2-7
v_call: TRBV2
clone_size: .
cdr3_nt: TGTGCCAGCAGCGCCGGGACAGGGCCCTACGAGCAGTACTTC
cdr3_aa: CASSAGTGPYEQYF

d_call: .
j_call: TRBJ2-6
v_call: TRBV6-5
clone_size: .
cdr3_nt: TGTGCCAGCAGTTACACAAACTCTGGGGCCAACGTCCTGACTTTC
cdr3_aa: CASSYTNSGANVLTF

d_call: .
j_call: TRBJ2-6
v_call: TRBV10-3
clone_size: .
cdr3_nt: TGTGCCATCAGTGAGACAAACTCTGGGGCCAACGTCCTGACTTTC
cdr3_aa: CAISETNSGANVLTF

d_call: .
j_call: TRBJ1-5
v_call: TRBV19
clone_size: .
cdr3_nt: TGTGCCAGTAGTTCCCCAATGACGGCAGCTTCTTATAGCAATCAGCCCCAGCATTTT
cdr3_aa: CASSSPMTAASYSNQPQHF

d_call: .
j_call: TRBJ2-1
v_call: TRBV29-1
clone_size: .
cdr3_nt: TGCAGCGTTGAAGATCTGCTAAGGGGGACCTACAATGAGCAGTTCTTC
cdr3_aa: CSVEDLLRGTYNEQFF

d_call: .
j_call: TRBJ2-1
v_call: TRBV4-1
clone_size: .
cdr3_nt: TGCGCCAGCAGCCCAGGCGGCGAGCAGTTCTTC
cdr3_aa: CASSPGGEQFF

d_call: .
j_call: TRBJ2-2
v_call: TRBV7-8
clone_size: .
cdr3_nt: TGTGCCAGCATCCCGCTATTCCTGATGGAGACCGGGGAGCTGTTTTTT
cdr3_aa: CASIPLFLMETGELFF

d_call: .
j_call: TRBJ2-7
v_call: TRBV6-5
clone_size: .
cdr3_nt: TGTGCCAGCAGTGCCTTTAAAGGCCCGAGTGAGCAGTACTTC
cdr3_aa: CASSAFKGPSEQYF

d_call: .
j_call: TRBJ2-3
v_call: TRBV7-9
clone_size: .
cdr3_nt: TGTGCCAGCAGCCACGGAGGGAGACTAAGCACAGATACGCAGTATTTT
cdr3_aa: CASSHGGRLSTDTQYF

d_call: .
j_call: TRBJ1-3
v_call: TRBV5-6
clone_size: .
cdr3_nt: TGTGCCAGCAGCTTGCCCAGGACCATTGGAAACACCATATATTTT
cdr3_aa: CASSLPRTIGNTIYF

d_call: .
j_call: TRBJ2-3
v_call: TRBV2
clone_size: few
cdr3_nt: TGTGCCCCCCACGGCGGCTCTAGCACAGATACGCAGTATTTT
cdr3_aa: CAPHGGSSTDTQYF

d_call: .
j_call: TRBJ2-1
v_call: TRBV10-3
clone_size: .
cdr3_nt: TGTGCCATCAGTGAGTCTGGGAAGGGGTTGGACAATGAGCAGTTCTTC
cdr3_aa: CAISESGKGLDNEQFF

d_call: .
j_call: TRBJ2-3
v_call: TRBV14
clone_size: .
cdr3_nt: TGTGCCAGCAGCCAATTGATAGCTGGCACAGATACGCAGTATTTT
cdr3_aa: CASSQLIAGTDTQYF

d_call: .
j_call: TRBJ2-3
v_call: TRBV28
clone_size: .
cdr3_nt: TGTGCCAGCAGTTTTCTACTCTCGGCAGATACGCAGTATTTT
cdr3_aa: CASSFLLSADTQYF

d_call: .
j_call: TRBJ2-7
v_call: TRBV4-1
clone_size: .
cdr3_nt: TGCGCCAGCAGCCAAGCCCCCACCCCTCGGGGCGAGCAGTACTTC
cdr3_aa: CASSQAPTPRGEQYF

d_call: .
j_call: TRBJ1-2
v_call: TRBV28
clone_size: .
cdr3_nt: TGTGCCAGCAGTAAACAGGATGGCTACACCTTC
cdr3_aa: CASSKQDGYTF

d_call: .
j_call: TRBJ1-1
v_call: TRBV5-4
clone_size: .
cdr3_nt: TGTGCCAGCAGCTTGGAGTCAACAATGAACACTGAAGCTTTCTTT
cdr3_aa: CASSLESTMNTEAFF

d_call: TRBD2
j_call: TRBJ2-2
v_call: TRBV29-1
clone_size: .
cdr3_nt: TGCAGCGGACTAGCGGGAGGGTACACCGGGGAGCTGTTTTTT
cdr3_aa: CSGLAGGYTGELFF

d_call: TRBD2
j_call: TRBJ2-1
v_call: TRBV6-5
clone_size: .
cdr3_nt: TGTGCCAGCAGTTACAAGACTAGCAGTCAGAGGAATGAGCAGTTCTTC
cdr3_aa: CASSYKTSSQRNEQFF

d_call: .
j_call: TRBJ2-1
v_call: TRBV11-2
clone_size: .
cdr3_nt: TGTGCCAGCAGCTCCCCTATTGAGTCGGAGTACAATGAGCAGTTCTTC
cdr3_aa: CASSSPIESEYNEQFF

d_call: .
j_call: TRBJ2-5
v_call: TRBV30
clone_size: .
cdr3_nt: TGTGCCTGGAAGAGACTCAAAGAGACCCAGTACTTC
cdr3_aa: CAWKRLKETQYF

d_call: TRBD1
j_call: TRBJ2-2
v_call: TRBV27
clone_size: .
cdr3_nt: TGTGCCAGCAGTCCGACAACCGGGACAGGGGCGGGCGGGGAGCTGTTTTTT
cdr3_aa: CASSPTTGTGAGGELFF

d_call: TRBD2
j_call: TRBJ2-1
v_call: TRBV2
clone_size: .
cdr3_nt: TGTGCCAGCAGGGTAGCGGGAGGCGGTCCCTACAATGAGCAGTTCTTC
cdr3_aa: CASRVAGGGPYNEQFF

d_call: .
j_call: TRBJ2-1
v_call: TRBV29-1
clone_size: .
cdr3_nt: TGCAGCGTTGTGGTGAGTAGTGAGCAGTTCTTC
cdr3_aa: CSVVVSSEQFF

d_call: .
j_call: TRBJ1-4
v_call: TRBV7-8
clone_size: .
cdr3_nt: TGTGCCAGCAGCTCCTTGGACGGCTTTAATGAAAAACTGTTTTTT
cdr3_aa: CASSSLDGFNEKLFF

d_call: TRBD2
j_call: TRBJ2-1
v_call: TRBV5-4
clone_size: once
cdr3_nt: TGTGCCAGCAGCTTTAAGCGGGAGATGCCCAATGAGCAGTTCTTC
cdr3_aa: CASSFKREMPNEQFF

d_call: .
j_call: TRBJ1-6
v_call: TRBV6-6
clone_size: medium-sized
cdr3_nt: TGTGCCAGCAGTTACCTCCCTTCGGGGTCACCCCTCCACTTT
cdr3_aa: CASSYLPSGSPLHF

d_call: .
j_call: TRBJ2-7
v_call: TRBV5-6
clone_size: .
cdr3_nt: TGTGCCAGCAGCTTTCAAGGTAGCGGTGTTCCTCAGTACTTC
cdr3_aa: CASSFQGSGVPQYF